This T cell receptor beta chain emerged from a study of cytomegalovirus exposure and HLA in healthy donors. General study results and limits: It was reported that TCR beta sequences correctly inferred the HLA-A and HLA-B alleles for most subjects. The listing of some 170 TCR beta chains classed them as cytomegalovirus-associated. In terms of immune exposure information, only CMV serostatus was available. In vitro confirmation showed a few CMV-associated chains to be CMV antigen specific.

PCR amplification relied on 60 Vbeta primers (plus 13 Jbeta primers). The assay was immunoSEQ multiplex PCR, and TCRdb's table has in-frame clones only and misses some. Of hundreds of thousands of clones in the sample, approximately 80% are singletons; the top ten hold around 3%. The CDR3 loop spans 16 amino acids. CDR1 is MDHEN, CDR2 SYDVKM, per germline. V shed 3 bases and J 2 bases; nucleotides not matched to a gene: 7. Comments on this clone: Its antigen is still unknown.

The sequence came from a man under 40 in good health and CMV-seronegative. The V gene is TRBV28, the J gene TRBJ1-5; 7 nucleotides line up with TRBD1. Source material: PBMCs. The CDR3 DNA reads TGTGCCAGCAGTTTTGACCGCGGACAGGGCAATCAGCCCCAGCATTTT. This sequence encodes CASSFDRGQGNQPQHF.